The rows below give T cell receptor beta chains drawn from one sample of a study of blood T cell repertoires in COVID-19. TCRdb's table, derived via immunoSEQ multiplex PCR, lists solely in-frame clones and lacks some. The profile shows 95,000 to 150,000 clones, almost 80% of them singletons. Sequenced sample: peripheral blood. The receptors were gathered from a human donor in a cohort sampled during active COVID-19. CDR3s include the opening cysteine and the closing phenylalanine or tryptophan. The D gene is left open where the match is weak. Some rows have no size entry. The others give once, few or many, or a class for an expanded clone.

TRBJ2-1,TRBV9,TRBD2,-,CASSVVTSADNEQFF,TGTGCCAGCAGCGTAGTAACTAGCGCTGACAATGAGCAGTTCTTC
TRBJ2-7,TRBV2,TRBD1,many,CASSSGTGIYEQYF,TGTGCCAGCAGTTCCGGGACAGGGATCTACGAGCAGTACTTC
TRBJ1-2,TRBV15,-,-,CATSRIESNYGYTF,TGTGCCACCAGCAGAATAGAGAGCAACTATGGCTACACCTTC
TRBJ2-1,TRBV30,TRBD2,-,CAWTGTSSYNEQFF,TGTGCCTGGACCGGGACTAGCTCCTACAATGAGCAGTTCTTC
TRBJ1-5,TRBV7-8,-,few,CASSLVPRQRSNQPQHF,TGTGCCAGCAGCTTAGTTCCACGCCAGAGGAGCAATCAGCCCCAGCATTTT
TRBJ2-1,TRBV7-9,-,-,CASSLDGRPFNEQFF,TGTGCCAGCAGCTTAGACGGGAGACCGTTCAATGAGCAGTTCTTC
TRBJ2-1,TRBV7-2,-,-,CASSPRVLGANEQFF,TGTGCCAGCAGCCCCCGGGTACTGGGTGCCAATGAGCAGTTCTTC
TRBJ1-1,TRBV19,-,-,CASSSRWGVNTEAFF,TGTGCCAGTAGTTCCCGCTGGGGGGTGAACACTGAAGCTTTCTTT
TRBJ2-7,TRBV9,-,-,CASSVGSNEQYF,TGTGCCAGCAGCGTAGGCTCTAACGAGCAGTACTTC
TRBJ2-7,TRBV6-6,-,-,CASQLGSGEQYF,TGTGCCAGCCAATTGGGCTCTGGCGAGCAGTACTTC
TRBJ2-3,TRBV5-6,-,-,CASSLDRVGTDTQYF,TGTGCCAGCAGCTTGGACAGGGTGGGCACAGATACGCAGTATTTT
TRBJ1-2,TRBV5-6,-,few,CASSFLRLPGYTF,TGTGCCAGCAGCTTCTTGCGGCTACCGGGCTACACCTTC
TRBJ2-1,TRBV4-2,TRBD1,few,CASSQAGQGADEQFF,TGTGCCAGCAGCCAAGCCGGACAGGGGGCAGATGAGCAGTTCTTC
TRBJ1-1,TRBV4-1,-,few,CASSQEGAVSKAFF,TGCGCCAGCAGCCAAGAAGGGGCGGTGAGTAAAGCTTTCTTT
TRBJ2-5,TRBV6-1,TRBD1,-,CASSEATGRQETQYF,TGTGCCAGCAGTGAAGCGACAGGGAGACAAGAGACCCAGTACTTC
TRBJ2-1,TRBV11-2,-,-,CASSIWDSKDEQFF,TGTGCCAGCAGCATCTGGGACTCCAAGGATGAGCAGTTCTTC
TRBJ2-3,TRBV5-6,TRBD2,-,CASSPQRGSTDTQYF,TGTGCCAGCAGCCCCCAGCGGGGTAGCACAGATACGCAGTATTTT
TRBJ2-7,TRBV7-8,-,-,CASSLEGGGLYEQYF,TGTGCCAGCAGCTTAGAAGGCGGCGGACTCTACGAGCAGTACTTC
TRBJ2-3,TRBV9,TRBD2,-,CASSVREGGGTDTQYF,TGTGCCAGCAGCGTAAGGGAGGGCGGCGGCACAGATACGCAGTATTTT
TRBJ1-1,TRBV11-2,-,-,CASSFGGAYSTEAFF,TGTGCCAGCAGCTTTGGGGGGGCTTACAGCACTGAAGCTTTCTTT
TRBJ2-2,TRBV21-1,-,once,CASSPRVRATGELFF,TGTGCCAGCAGCCCTCGGGTCAGGGCAACCGGGGAGCTGTTTTTT
TRBJ1-3,TRBV5-1,TRBD1,-,CASSWGTDSGNTIYF,TGCGCCAGCAGCTGGGGGACAGACTCTGGAAACACCATATATTTT
TRBJ2-1,TRBV28,TRBD2,-,CASRVTKLAGTANEQFF,TGTGCCAGCAGAGTGACCAAGCTAGCGGGAACGGCGAATGAGCAGTTCTTC
TRBJ2-2,TRBV4-3,-,few,CASSQGWRSGELFF,TGCGCCAGCAGCCAAGGATGGCGGTCCGGGGAGCTGTTTTTT
TRBJ1-5,TRBV6-2/TRBV6-3,-,-,CASSFSPRGGNSNQPQHF,TGTGCCAGCAGTTTTTCTCCCCGGGGCGGGAATAGCAATCAGCCCCAGCATTTT
TRBJ1-6,TRBV6-1,-,-,CASSEYGSGGTVNSPLHF,TGTGCCAGCAGTGAATATGGTAGTGGGGGGACGGTGAATTCACCCCTCCACTTT
TRBJ1-1,TRBV5-1,-,few,CASSLYAVNTEAFF,TGCGCCAGCAGCTTGTATGCAGTGAACACTGAAGCTTTCTTT
TRBJ1-2,TRBV6-5,-,-,CASSPRAPDYGYTF,TGTGCCAGCAGTCCCAGGGCACCGGACTATGGCTACACCTTC
TRBJ1-1,TRBV28,-,-,CASSEQGTGTEAFF,TGTGCCAGCAGTGAACAGGGTACGGGCACTGAAGCTTTCTTT
TRBJ2-2,TRBV7-2,-,once,CASSLEGSGELFF,TGTGCCAGCAGCTTAGAGGGGTCCGGGGAGCTGTTTTTT
TRBJ1-4,TRBV7-2,TRBD1,few,CASSLDLGQATNEKLFF,TGTGCCAGCAGCTTAGACCTAGGACAGGCAACTAATGAAAAACTGTTTTTT
TRBJ2-7,TRBV12-3/TRBV12-4,-,-,CASSLRQILALYF,TGTGCCAGCAGTTTACGACAGATTCTCGCTCTGTACTTC
TRBJ2-2,TRBV9,TRBD2,-,CASSAGLADTGELFF,TGTGCCAGCAGCGCCGGACTAGCAGACACCGGGGAGCTGTTTTTT
TRBJ2-7,TRBV3-1/TRBV3-2,-,-,CASSQGAGAQYEQYF,TGTGCCAGCAGCCAAGGGGCGGGGGCCCAATACGAGCAGTACTTC
TRBJ1-2,TRBV6-6,TRBD1,-,CASSPGQGTYGYTF,TGTGCCAGCAGCCCGGGACAGGGGACCTATGGCTACACCTTC
TRBJ1-1,TRBV3-1/TRBV3-2,-,-,CASSRNGGYMNTEAFF,TGTGCCAGCAGCCGCAATGGCGGATACATGAACACTGAAGCTTTCTTT
TRBJ1-5,TRBV4-1,-,once,CASSQDQGIWPQHF,TGCGCCAGCAGCCAAGACCAGGGTATATGGCCCCAGCATTTT
TRBJ2-3,TRBV19,TRBD2,few,CASRTELAGFTDTQYF,TGTGCCAGCCGGACCGAGCTAGCGGGCTTCACAGATACGCAGTATTTT
TRBJ2-7,TRBV27,-,-,CASSFALSYEQYF,TGTGCCAGCAGTTTTGCGCTCTCCTACGAGCAGTACTTC
TRBJ1-1,TRBV2,-,-,CASRRGGAGPEAFF,TGTGCCAGCAGGAGAGGGGGGGCAGGCCCTGAAGCTTTCTTT
TRBJ2-7,TRBV4-3,TRBD2,-,CASSQRWGAGGAEQYF,TGCGCCAGCAGCCAGCGGTGGGGGGCGGGAGGTGCCGAGCAGTACTTC
TRBJ2-7,TRBV3-1/TRBV3-2,-,-,CASSLGVSYEQYF,TGTGCCAGCAGCCTCGGGGTTAGCTACGAGCAGTACTTC
TRBJ2-1,TRBV5-1,TRBD2,once,CASSAAGGTSGSMVGNEQFF,TGCGCCAGCAGCGCCGCAGGGGGGACTAGCGGGAGTATGGTGGGCAATGAGCAGTTCTTC
TRBJ1-1,TRBV4-3,-,once,CASSQEGAGEKGYEAFF,TGCGCCAGCAGCCAAGAAGGAGCAGGGGAAAAGGGTTACGAAGCTTTCTTT
TRBJ2-7,TRBV30,-,many,CAWSVGRGPYEQYF,TGTGCCTGGAGTGTAGGGCGGGGACCCTACGAGCAGTACTTC
TRBJ1-1,TRBV7-9,-,-,CASKNRRTEAFF,TGTGCCAGCAAAAACAGGAGAACTGAAGCTTTCTTT
TRBJ2-1,TRBV6-4,TRBD2,once,CASSEGRLAGGGEQFF,TGTGCCAGCAGTGAGGGACGACTAGCGGGAGGTGGTGAGCAGTTCTTC
TRBJ1-4,TRBV24-1,-,-,CATSDITDGGEKLFF,TGTGCCACCAGTGACATAACAGACGGTGGTGAAAAACTGTTTTTT
TRBJ1-6,TRBV6-6,-,-,CASSYREARNNSPLHF,TGTGCCAGCAGTTACAGGGAGGCTAGAAATAATTCACCCCTCCACTTT
TRBJ2-7,TRBV20-1,TRBD1,-,CSASDRESYEQYF,TGCAGTGCTAGTGACAGGGAATCCTACGAGCAGTACTTC
TRBJ2-3,TRBV7-9,TRBD2,-,CASSLAEGSGGPTDTQYF,TGTGCCAGCAGCTTAGCGGAGGGTAGCGGGGGCCCCACAGATACGCAGTATTTT
TRBJ2-3,TRBV6-2/TRBV6-3,-,few,CASSSGDTQYF,TGTGCCAGCAGCTCGGGGGATACGCAGTATTTT
TRBJ2-5,TRBV5-6,TRBD1,once,CASSLTGEPGTQYF,TGTGCCAGCAGCCTGACAGGGGAACCCGGGACCCAGTACTTC
TRBJ2-5,TRBV20-1,-,few,CSAIREETQYF,TGCAGTGCTATCAGGGAAGAGACCCAGTACTTC
TRBJ1-2,TRBV7-8,TRBD1,-,CASSSNQRTGGFGYTF,TGTGCCAGCAGCTCCAACCAGAGGACAGGGGGTTTTGGCTACACCTTC
TRBJ2-2,TRBV5-8,TRBD1,-,CASSTRDRRTGELFF,TGTGCCAGCAGCACCCGGGACAGGCGGACCGGGGAGCTGTTTTTT
TRBJ1-5,TRBV7-9,TRBD1,few,CASSRDSTYSNQPQHF,TGTGCCAGCAGCCGGGACAGCACTTATAGCAATCAGCCCCAGCATTTT
TRBJ2-1,TRBV14,-,few,CASSPSTEQQFF,TGTGCCAGCAGCCCCTCCACTGAACAGCAGTTCTTC
TRBJ2-2,TRBV3-1/TRBV3-2,TRBD1,-,CASSRGQGRNTGELFF,TGTGCCAGCAGCCGCGGACAGGGAAGGAACACCGGGGAGCTGTTTTTT
TRBJ1-2,TRBV7-2,TRBD1,-,CASSVSTGSYGYTF,TGTGCCAGCAGCGTATCGACAGGGAGCTATGGCTACACCTTC